This T cell receptor (beta chain) came from a study of blood T cell repertoires in COVID-19. Across the study: Italy, Spain and the United States were the sources of the convalescent and acute COVID-19 samples. From T cells, B-cell-depleted T cells, or PBMCs came the material, which was cDNA or gDNA.

Methods used by the authors: Researchers report that nucleated cell counts were estimated from reference gene primer amplification. Profiling relied on immunoSEQ multiplex PCR, and the TCRdb table lists in-frame clones only, not all of them. The V and J calls and the clone size are those of that table, but D and trimming were determined from the DNA. The data hold 250,000 to 350,000 clones, with about nine tenths observed a single time. The CDR3 extends over 15 amino acids. Germline V gene data show CDR1 as LNHDA and CDR2 as SQIVND (reference sequence). The V segment lost 5 bases and the J segment 7 bases; nucleotides outside the gene matches: 4.

The sequence was collected from a woman in her thirties or forties who had recovered from COVID-19. The chain couples TRBV19 to TRBJ2-1, with 14 bases that match TRBD2. Sequenced: peripheral blood. The DNA for the CDR3 is TGTGCCAGTAGTCCCGGGACTAGCGGGAGTAATGAGCAGTTCTTC. Amino acids: CASSPGTSGSNEQFF.